This TCR beta chain stems from a study of shared clonotypes between healthy human individuals. A few counts support this clone. Its antigen is unknown. Relative to the germline gene, one junction end is altered; a read error may explain this. The assay was immunoSEQ multiplex PCR, and TCRdb's table has in-frame clones only and misses some. The sample includes 2 million or so clones, approximately 94% of them seen just once. General study results and limits: Clonotypes which were not shared had lower generation probabilities than clonotypes that all four donors shared. What naive subsets generally showed was a larger estimated richness than memory subsets showed.

CD45RO-negative CD8 cells positively selected for CCR7 made up the naive population, which excluded terminally differentiated effector memory CD45RA+ cells. The CDR3 is made up of 13 amino acids. Germline loops: CDR1 SNHLY, CDR2 FYNNEI. The chain employs TRBV2 and TRBJ2-7, with 7 bases fitting TRBD1. Sequencing was carried out using naive CD8+ T cells sorted from blood. The receptor comes from a man between 18 and 35 years old in good health. The CDR3 loop reads CASGVGGSHEQYF. CDR3 DNA sequence: TGTGCCAGCGGCGTAGGGGGCTCCCACGAGCAGTACTTC.